This T cell receptor beta chain stems from a study of shared clonotypes between healthy human individuals. Regarding the study as a whole: Represented diversity (both genetic and exposure-history) was limited by the small number of donors.

V lost 7 bases to trimming and J lost 9 bases, with 10 bases between them. There are 9 residues in the CDR3. In germline, CDR1 is GTSNPN, CDR2 SVGIG (reference sequence). The protocol was immunoSEQ multiplex PCR, while the TCRdb copy is restricted to in-frame clones and leaves out a portion. Among over 850,000 clones listed, about 80% were seen once. A note on this clone: Its antigen is not known. This may be a read error: a much more frequent sequence differs by one nucleotide.

This chain joins TRBV30 and TRBJ2-7; D is uncertain. The source material was memory CD4+ T cells from PBMCs. Stated subset: CD45RA-negative fraction. This TCR was recovered from a man younger than 35 in good health. Some clones in this sample may be carry-over from other donors' samples. CDR3 residues: CASRGVQYF. The CDR3 nucleotides are TGTGCCTCCCGTGGTGTGCAGTACTTC.